This T cell receptor (beta chain) was profiled in a study of T cells in Graves' hyperthyroidism and ophthalmopathy. Points from the study as a whole: Most expanded thyroid clonotypes above 0.001 also appeared in blood. A 13 V-J signature model discriminated ophthalmopathy versus stable hyperthyroidism.

From RNA transcripts, TCR beta CDR3 regions were amplified. First-round RT-PCR targeting the TCR CDR3 was performed with the HTBI primer set. TCRdb re-called the multiplex PCR reads with MiXCR, one entry per CDR3 protein. The sample holds about 250,000 distinct CDR3 sequences, roughly 22% seen once. This CDR3 comprises 13 residues. With 3 bases removed from V and 3 bases from J, the gap between germline ends came to 8 bases. Germline loops: CDR1 MNHEY, CDR2 SVGEGT. Notes on this clonotype: Its antigen is as yet unknown.

Based on clinical symptoms, serum thyroxine and TRAb, thyroid ultrasound and orbital computed tomography, diagnoses were reached. PBMCs were derived from 10 ml fresh peripheral blood. The chain uses TRBV6-2 or TRBV6-3 and TRBJ1-1; D unresolved. The sequence was obtained from a woman aged 40 to 50 with Graves' ophthalmopathy. Sequencing input: blood. DNA of the CDR3: TGTGCCAGCAGTTATCGGGTACACACTGAAGCTTTCTTT. It translates to CASSYRVHTEAFF.